Below, 8 T cell receptor beta chains from the same sample are listed, as sequenced in a study of cytomegalovirus exposure and HLA in healthy donors (dated by TCRdb to about 2017). Library preparation was by the immunoSEQ multiplex PCR assay. A mixture of 60 forward primers for TCR Vbeta segments and 13 reverse primers for TCR Jbeta segments was used in the multiplex PCR. TCRdb took over this immuneACCESS table, retaining in-frame rearrangements with V and J assigned. Such tables are incomplete; in checked studies, under half of the missing clones stem from an unresolved V gene, and the remainder is unexplained. Recorded for this sample are some 150,000 clones; approximately 74% of them occurred a single time. The leading ten clones occupy roughly 2.8% of the sample. The sequenced material came from PBMCs. These receptors were obtained from a man aged 18 to 29 in good health and CMV-seronegative.

The chain has TRBV5-1 and TRBJ2-7; D might be TRBD1 (5 bases). V gave up 3 bases and J gave up 3 bases, with 7 bases separating them. Germline V CDR1 and CDR2: SGHRS, YFSETQ. The CDR3 totals 12 residues. This chain's CDR3 is CASSSDSYEQYF. CDR3 DNA: TGCGCCAGCAGCTCCGACAGCTACGAGCAGTACTTC.

This clone was counted between two and nine times. The chain employs TRBV6-4 and TRBJ2-6; D might be TRBD2 (6 bases). The CDR3 consists of 16 residues. Looked up from germline, CDR1 is MRHNA and CDR2 is SNTAGT. Trimming took off 5 bases at V and 2 bases at J, with 13 bases between the two ends. This CDR3 is CASSLNGGAGANVLTF. The CDR3 DNA reads TGTGCCAGCAGTCTCAATGGAGGGGCTGGGGCCAACGTCCTGACTTTC.

V and J are TRBV18 and TRBJ2-1, with TRBD1 matching 9 bases. The CDR3 totals 15 residues. The V segment lost 3 bases and the J segment 6 bases; nucleotides outside the gene matches: 6. Per germline, CDR1 KGHSH and CDR2 LQKENI. The chain's CDR3 is CASSPGTGIFNEQFF. CDR3 DNA sequence: TGTGCCAGCTCACCCGGGACAGGGATTTTCAATGAGCAGTTCTTC.

The chain carries TRBV7-9 and TRBJ1-6; 7 bases map to TRBD1. The CDR3 covers 15 residues. CDR1 and CDR2 from the germline V gene are SEHNR and FQNEAQ (reference sequence). The J segment lost 4 bases and the V segment lost 6 bases, leaving 6 bases of the junction unmatched. The CDR3 DNA follows: TGTGCCAGCAGTCGGACAGGCAATTATAATTCACCCCTCCACTTT. Translating it yields CASSRTGNYNSPLHF.

The chain uses TRBV19 and TRBJ2-1; 8 positions agree with TRBD2. CDR1 and CDR2 (germline): LNHDA, SQIVND (reference sequence). The ends lost 2 bases at V and 0 bases at J; junction bases unmatched: 9. The CDR3 is 18 residues long. This CDR3 reads CASSILRRRGASYNEQFF. CDR3 in DNA: TGTGCCAGTAGTATACTCCGGCGGCGGGGGGCCTCCTACAATGAGCAGTTCTTC.

The chain is built from TRBV9 and TRBJ1-3, with D possibly matching TRBD1 (5 bases). V lost 2 bases and J 0 bases, leaving 12 bases between the germline ends. Germline loops: CDR1 SGDLS, CDR2 YYNGEE. CDR3 length: 16 residues. This chain's CDR3 is CASSVMGGTSGNTIYF. In DNA form, the CDR3 reads TGTGCCAGCAGCGTTATGGGAGGGACCTCTGGAAACACCATATATTTT.

The rearrangement uses TRBV19 and TRBJ1-5; no reliable D call. Trimming took 4 bases from V and 6 from J, leaving 19 bases between them. The CDR3 spans 16 residues. Germline V gene lookup returns CDR1 LNHDA and CDR2 SQIVND (reference sequence). The CDR3 region has the DNA TGTGCCAGTAGTACCACCCGGGGAAGGTTGAGTCAGCCCCAGCATTTT. Protein sequence: CASSTTRGRLSQPQHF.

V gene TRBV2 combines with J gene TRBJ2-7; D gene unclear. Trimming left V 7 bases short and J 0 bases short, with 13 bases between. The germline gives CDR1 SNHLY, CDR2 FYNNEI. The CDR3 length is 14 residues. CDR3 DNA sequence: TGTGCCAGCACCCAGCGAACAAGCTCCTACGAGCAGTACGTC. It encodes CASTQRTSSYEQYV.